The following is a T cell receptor beta chain sequence with its context. The antigen is undetermined. This specimen comes from a study of tumour-infiltrating T cells in Burkitt lymphoma. The wider study: Patients covered every epidemiological subtype of Burkitt lymphoma. Repertoire clonality predicted overall and progression-free survival. Study-wide points: Several public clonotypes were shared across many Burkitt lymphoma patients.

This CDR3 has 16 amino acids. Germline V CDR1 and CDR2: PRHDT, FYEKMQ (reference sequence). V lost 4 bases, J lost 3 bases, and 19 bases lay in between. The data were produced by immunoSEQ multiplex PCR, yet TCRdb's version contains in-frame clones alone and is incomplete. The table includes some 150 clones, 95% to 98% detected once. The J gene is TRBJ2-7, the V gene TRBV13; a possible D gene is TRBD2 (6 bases). The specimen sequenced was tumor tissue. This TCR was sampled from a human donor with Burkitt lymphoma. The CDR3 bases are TGTGCCAGCAGCTCAAATGAAGGGTGGGGAGGCTACGAGCAGTACTTC. Residues: CASSSNEGWGGYEQYF.